The 17 T cell receptor beta chains presented below share a single source sample, sequenced in a study of blood T cell repertoires in COVID-19 (dated by TCRdb to 2020 to 2022). The library relied on the immunoSEQ multiplex PCR assay. TCRdb re-hosts the immuneACCESS table, in-frame sequences only. Its copies lack some clones; in the studies checked, an unresolved V gene accounts for under half of them, and the cause for the rest is not known. The sample table records some 300,000 clones; around 90% of these occur just once. The ten top clones hold more than 2% of the sample. The material sequenced was peripheral blood. The source is a young man with active or convalescent COVID-19.

The chain couples TRBV6-5 to TRBJ2-3; weak D call: TRBD2 (5 bases). This CDR3 is 14 amino acids long. V dropped 6 bases and J dropped 5 bases, with 15 bases sitting between them. Looked up from germline, CDR1 is MNHEY and CDR2 is SVGAGI. Here the CDR3 reads CASSTPGEQDTQYF. The CDR3 DNA reads as TGTGCCAGCAGCACTCCCGGGGAGCAAGATACGCAGTATTTT.

The V gene is TRBV27, the J gene TRBJ1-1; unclear D gene. Germline CDR1 MNHEY, CDR2 SMNVEV (reference sequence). Trimming took off 6 bases at V and 2 bases at J, with 13 bases between the two ends. This CDR3 has 14 amino acids. The CDR3 coding sequence is TGTGCCAGCAGCCCCCTCGCGGGAAACACTGAAGCTTTCTTT. Amino acid sequence: CASSPLAGNTEAFF.

The chain uses TRBV29-1 and TRBJ1-2; TRBD1 aligns across 8 bases. Germline V lookup: CDR1 SQVTM, CDR2 ANQGSEA. The junction had 4 bases not matched to a gene; V was cut back by 3 bases and J by 7 bases. The CDR3 has 12 residues. CDR3 nucleotide sequence: TGCAGCGTTGAGGGCAGGGGGCCTGGCTACACCTTC. This codes for CSVEGRGPGYTF.

The rearrangement uses TRBV29-1 and TRBJ1-2; 12 bases match TRBD1. Germline V gene data show CDR1 as SQVTM and CDR2 as ANQGSEA. This CDR3 comprises 17 residues. The V segment lost 3 bases and the J segment 2 bases; nucleotides outside the gene matches: 10. CDR3 sequence (DNA): TGCAGCGTTGACGCCGGGACAGGGGGCGTTTTGAACTATGGCTACACCTTC. Translation gives CSVDAGTGGVLNYGYTF.

The genes are TRBV4-1 and TRBJ2-7; D is unclear. There are 13 residues in the CDR3. V was cut by 0 bases and J by 2 bases, with 5 bases left in between. Germline assignment: CDR1 MGHRA and CDR2 YSYEKL. This CDR3 reads CASSQDRAYEQYF. As DNA, the CDR3 is TGCGCCAGCAGCCAAGATAGAGCCTACGAGCAGTACTTC.

The rearrangement links TRBV6-5 to TRBJ1-4, with unresolved D. The ends were cut back, 6 bases at V and 8 bases at J, with 19 bases in the middle. This CDR3 contains 15 residues. The V gene's germline CDR1 is MNHEY and CDR2 SVGAGI. This CDR3 is CASSRYGGNGEKLFF. The CDR3 DNA follows: TGTGCCAGCAGCCGCTACGGAGGGAATGGCGAAAAACTGTTTTTT.

The V and J genes are TRBV27 and TRBJ2-6; 11 nucleotides line up with TRBD1. The junction had 7 bases not matched to a gene; V was cut back by 8 bases and J by 7 bases. This CDR3 has 15 amino acids. Germline lookup yields CDR1 MNHEY and CDR2 SMNVEV (reference sequence). CDR3 nucleotide sequence: TGTGCCAGCGGGCCCGGGACAGGGGGAGCCAACGTCCTGACTTTC. Its translation: CASGPGTGGANVLTF.

Comments on this clone: Germline is not matched at one junction end, which may reflect a read error. This chain uses TRBV4-3 with TRBJ2-7, with TRBD2 identical over 9 bases. The CDR3 is 18 residues long. Germline V gene sequence: CDR1 LGHNA, CDR2 YSLEER. In DNA, the CDR3 is TGCGCCCGCAGCCTACTCCCCGGGGGCGGGGGGGCCAGGTACGAGCAGTACTTC. Its translation: CARSLLPGGGGARYEQYF.

V is TRBV2 and J is TRBJ1-4; 8 bases line up with TRBD1. CDR3 length: 13 residues. The germline V gene has CDR1 SNHLY and CDR2 FYNNEI. The junction had 7 bases not matched to a gene; V was cut back by 8 bases and J by 8 bases. The DNA of the CDR3 is TGTGCCAGCGGAGGACAGGGTTCCGAAAAACTGTTTTTT. Protein sequence: CASGGQGSEKLFF.

V is TRBV5-1 and J is TRBJ2-7, with 13 bases aligning to TRBD2. In germline, CDR1 is SGHRS, CDR2 YFSETQ. The CDR3 contains 18 residues. V gave up 2 bases and J gave up 0 bases; unmatched junction bases: 8. The DNA of the CDR3 is TGCGCCAGCAGCTTCTGGACTAGCGGGAGAGGGACCTCCTACGAGCAGTACTTC. Translated: CASSFWTSGRGTSYEQYF. Full variable domain (outside the CDR3, taken from reference TRBV5-1 and TRBJ2-7): KAGVTQTPRYLIKTRGQQVTLSCSPISGHRSVSWYQQTPGQGLQFLFEYFSETQRNKGNFPGRFSGRQFSNSRSEMNVSTLELGDSALYLCASSFWTSGRGTSYEQYFGPGTRLTVT.

The V call is TRBV2, the J call TRBJ2-3; TRBD2 matches 11 bases. This CDR3 region has 17 residues. Unmatched junction bases numbered 11, after V lost 7 bases and J lost 2 bases. In germline, CDR1 is SNHLY, CDR2 FYNNEI. Here the CDR3 DNA reads TGTGCCAGCACCTTCAGGGGGACTAGCGGACTCACAGATACGCAGTATTTT. This codes for CASTFRGTSGLTDTQYF.

The chain is built from TRBV6-1 and TRBJ1-1; D is undetermined. V lost 0 bases, J lost 1 base, and 9 bases lay in between. This CDR3 spans 15 amino acids. Per the germline V gene, CDR1 is MNHNS and CDR2 is SASEGT. The CDR3 loop reads CASSEAPAENTEAFF. CDR3 bases: TGTGCCAGCAGTGAAGCGCCAGCGGAGAACACTGAAGCTTTCTTT.

The rearrangement joins TRBV6-1 to TRBJ2-5; the D gene is possibly TRBD2 (6 bases). V was shortened by 0 bases and J by 7 bases, with 15 bases between the two germline ends. The CDR3 has 15 residues. The germline CDR1 and CDR2 sequences are MNHNS and SASEGT. The CDR3 spells CASSEAAGPPGTQYF. As DNA, the CDR3 is TGTGCCAGCAGTGAAGCGGCGGGGCCCCCGGGGACCCAGTACTTC.

This clone was picked up one time. The V and J genes are TRBV3-1 (or the pseudogene TRBV3-2) and TRBJ2-5; 10 bases agree with TRBD2. There are 18 residues in the CDR3. The germline CDR1 and CDR2 sequences are LGHDT and YNNKEL (reference sequence). The V gene end was trimmed by 1 base and the J gene end by 7 bases; junction bases not matched to a gene: 15. CDR3 in amino acids: CASSQGGGWASGSATQYF. The CDR3 DNA reads TGTGCCAGCAGCCAAGGAGGCGGTTGGGCTAGCGGGAGTGCGACCCAGTACTTC.

This clone occurred a few times. The chain's CDR3 is CASSRLQAYYGYTF. The DNA for the CDR3 is TGTGCCAGCAGCCGTCTGCAGGCGTACTATGGCTACACCTTC. V and J are TRBV7-2 and TRBJ1-2; D unclear. The germline gives CDR1 SGHTA, CDR2 FQGNSA. The V gene lost 5 bases and the J gene lost 3 bases, with 13 bases spanning the gap. The length of the CDR3 is 14 residues.

This clone was found once. The chain carries TRBV4-3 and TRBJ2-7; TRBD1 agrees at 9 bases. The CDR3 length is 15 residues. Germline CDR1 LGHNA, CDR2 YSLEER. V gave up 3 bases and J gave up 5 bases; unmatched junction bases: 8. In nucleotides, the CDR3 is TGCGCCAGCAGCCAGGGCAACAGGGGGCGGGACGAGCAGTACTTC. It yields the protein CASSQGNRGRDEQYF.

The rearrangement joins TRBV5-1 to TRBJ2-7; 7 positions match TRBD1. The CDR3 is 15 amino acids. CDR1 and CDR2 (germline): SGHRS, YFSETQ. J lost 1 base, V lost 4 bases, and 8 bases had no gene match. CDR3 loop: CASSPGQSISYEQYF. As DNA, the CDR3 is TGCGCCAGCAGCCCGGGACAGAGTATTTCCTACGAGCAGTACTTC.